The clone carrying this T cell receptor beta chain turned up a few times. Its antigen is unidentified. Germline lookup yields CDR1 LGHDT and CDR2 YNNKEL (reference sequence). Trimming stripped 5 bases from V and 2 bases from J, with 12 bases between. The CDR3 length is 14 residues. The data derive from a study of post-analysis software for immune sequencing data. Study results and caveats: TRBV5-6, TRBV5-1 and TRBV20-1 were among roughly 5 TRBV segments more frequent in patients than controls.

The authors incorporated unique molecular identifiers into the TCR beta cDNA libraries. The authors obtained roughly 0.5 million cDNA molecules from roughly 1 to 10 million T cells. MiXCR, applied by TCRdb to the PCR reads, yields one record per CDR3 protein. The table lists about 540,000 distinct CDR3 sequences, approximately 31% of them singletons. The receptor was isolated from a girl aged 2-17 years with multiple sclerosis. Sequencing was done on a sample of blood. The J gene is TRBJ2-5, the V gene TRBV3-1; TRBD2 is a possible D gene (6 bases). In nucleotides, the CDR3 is TGTGCCAGCAGCGCCCGGGAGAGACAAGAGACCCAGTACTTC. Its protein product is CASSARERQETQYF.